Below, one T cell receptor beta chain is given with its context. The antigen is unknown. This sample is part of a study of Tregs in tolerant kidney transplant recipients. Whole-study results and caveats: The most relevant donor-specific Treg TCRbeta repertoire apparently came from expansion with activated donor B cells.

Unstimulated regulatory T cells (CD4+CD25+CD127-), CD4+CD25- non-regulatory cells, CD4 and CD8 cells were FACS-sorted from thawed PBMCs. Germline CDR1 SGHAT, CDR2 FQDESV (reference sequence). The trim removed 3 bases at V and 2 bases at J, leaving 5 bases unmatched. The CDR3 sequence is 15 residues long. Clones were read by immunoSEQ multiplex PCR, and TCRdb kept only the in-frame ones, dropping some. The sample holds some 90,000 clones; approximately 94% are singletons and the top ten take 4.7%. The chain recombines TRBV11-1 with TRBJ2-5; 8 bases fit TRBD2. The receptor was derived from a human donor in good health. Sequenced: CD8+ T cells from blood. CDR3 sequence reads: CASSFWSGGQETQYF. The CDR3 nucleotides are TGTGCCAGCAGCTTCTGGAGCGGGGGACAAGAGACCCAGTACTTC.